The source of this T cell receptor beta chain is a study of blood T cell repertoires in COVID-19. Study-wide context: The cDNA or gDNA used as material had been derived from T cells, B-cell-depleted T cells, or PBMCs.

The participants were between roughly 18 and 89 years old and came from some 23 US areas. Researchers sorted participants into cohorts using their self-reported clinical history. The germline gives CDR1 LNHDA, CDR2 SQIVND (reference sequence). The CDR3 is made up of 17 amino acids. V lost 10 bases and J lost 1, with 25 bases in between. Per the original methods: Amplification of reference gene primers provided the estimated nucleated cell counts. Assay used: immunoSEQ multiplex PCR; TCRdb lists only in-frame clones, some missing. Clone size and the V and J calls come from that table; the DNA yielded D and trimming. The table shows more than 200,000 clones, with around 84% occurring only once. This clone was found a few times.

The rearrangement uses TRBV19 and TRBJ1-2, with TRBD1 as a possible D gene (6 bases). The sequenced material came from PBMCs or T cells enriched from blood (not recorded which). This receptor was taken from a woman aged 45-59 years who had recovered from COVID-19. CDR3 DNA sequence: TGTGCCACATATTCTGGGCAGGGGACGGCCCTTAACTATGGCTACACCTTC. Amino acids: CATYSGQGTALNYGYTF.